Shown below are 27 T cell receptor beta chains from a single sample sequenced in a study of tumor-infiltrating lymphocytes in primary liver carcinoma. DNA and RNA were both co-extracted from approximately 20-30 mg of bulk tissue that had not been sorted. A constant-region primer primed TCR beta cDNA synthesis from about 490 ng of total RNA. Sequencing libraries for TCR beta derived from three nested multiplex PCR rounds that used slightly modified ARM-PCR. A C-beta reverse primer was combined with TRBV1-TRBV30 forward primers in the first two PCR rounds, and each round had approximately 9 cycles. TCRdb re-called the multiplex PCR reads with MiXCR, one entry per CDR3 protein. The table has 99,000 or so distinct CDR3 sequences, roughly 80% seen once. The source material was liver tumor tissue from sampling region 3. The subset denotes: tumor region T3, left-lateral pole. The receptors derive from a man aged 40-49 years with primary liver carcinoma and hepatitis B virus infection.

Points on this clonotype: An end of the junction does not agree with germline; a read error may underlie this. DNA of the CDR3: TGTGCAAGCAGTCCCCGGACTAGCGGGAGTATAGAGACCCAGCACTTC. Translation: CASSPRTSGSIETQHF. The V and J genes are TRBV6-1 and TRBJ2-5; TRBD2 matches at 13 bases. CDR3 length equals 16 residues. Germline CDR1 MNHNS, CDR2 SASEGT.

This clonotype was seen more than once but under ten times. Compared with germline, one end of the junction differs, possibly owing to a read error. The V call is TRBV5-6, the J call TRBJ2-2; 9 bases match TRBD2. This CDR3 has 15 amino acids. Germline V gives CDR1 SGHDT, CDR2 YYEEEE. CDR3 bases: TGTGTCAGCAGTCTAGGTCTAGCGGGAACCGGGGAGCTGTTTTTT. Translation gives CVSSLGLAGTGELFF.

This clonotype was detected a few times. The V call is TRBV6-2 or TRBV6-3, the J call TRBJ2-1; unclear D gene. This CDR3 region has 12 residues. Germline values: CDR1 MNHEY, CDR2 SVGEGT. Trimming stripped 4 bases from V and 9 bases from J, with 10 bases between. This chain's CDR3 is CASSSAGPEQFF. As DNA, the CDR3 is TGTGCCAGCAGTTCTGCCGGCCCTGAGCAGTTCTTC.

This clonotype was found many times. The rearrangement uses TRBV28 and TRBJ1-1; D may be TRBD1 (5 bases). Between the trimmed V and J ends, which lost 6 bases and 10 bases, there was a span of 15 bases. CDR3 size: 12 residues. Germline V CDR1 and CDR2: MDHEN, SYDVKM. The CDR3 protein is CASSGRGFVAFF. CDR3 DNA sequence: TGTGCCAGCAGCGGACGGGGGTTCGTAGCTTTCTTT.

Details on this clonotype: One end of the junction varies from germline; a read error may be responsible. The V call is TRBV5-1, the J call TRBJ2-7; D is perhaps TRBD1 or TRBD2 (5 bases each). CDR1 and CDR2 (germline): SGHRS, YFSETQ. The CDR3 runs 15 residues. CDR3 in DNA: TGCGCCAGCGGCTTCTCAGGGATAGGGGAGTCCGAGCAGTACTTC. Translating it yields CASGFSGIGESEQYF.

With regard to this clonotype: In this CDR3 the conserved last residue, phenylalanine or tryptophan, is missing, so a read error is likely. The chain carries TRBV5-1 and TRBJ2-7, with TRBD2 as a possible D gene (6 bases). This CDR3 is 15 amino acids long. Per the germline V gene, CDR1 is SGHRS and CDR2 is YFSETQ. CDR3 loop: CPSSTSGGRSYEQYL. DNA for the CDR3: TGCCCCAGCAGCACATCCGGGGGACGGTCCTACGAGCAGTACTTA.

In its sample, this clonotype was seen a few times. CDR3 residues: CASSLGGTSGANEQFF. The CDR3 DNA sequence: TGTGCCAGCAGCTTAGGGGGGACTAGCGGGGCCAATGAGCAGTTCTTC. The chain has TRBV7-3 and TRBJ2-1; 13 nucleotides match TRBD2. Germline V CDR1 and CDR2: SGHTA, FQGTGA. This CDR3 contains 16 residues. J lost 6 bases, V lost 2 bases, and 4 bases had no gene match.

Notes on this clonotype: This could be a read error, since a much larger clone is one nucleotide away. This rearrangement joins TRBV28 to TRBJ1-4; 11 bases line up with TRBD1. The V and J ends lost 7 bases and 8 bases, in that order; junction bases with no gene match: 9. Germline V gives CDR1 MDHEN, CDR2 SYDVKM. CDR3 size: 15 residues. The CDR3 here is CASIGLDRGQEKLFF. The CDR3 nucleotides read TGTGCCAGCATTGGATTGGACAGGGGGCAAGAAAAACTGTTTTTT.

As concerns this clonotype: Mismatch with germline at one junction end may stem from a read error. CDR3 in DNA: TGCGCCAGCATCCAAGCGCGTTTAGTAAGTGAGCAGTTCTTC. Residues: CASIQARLVSEQFF. The J gene is TRBJ2-1, the V gene TRBV4-1; unclear D gene. CDR1 and CDR2 from the germline V gene are MGHRA and YSYEKL. The CDR3 has 14 residues.

This chain links TRBV6-5 with TRBJ1-2; D is uncertain. The germline V and J ends were trimmed by 7 bases and 10 bases, with 13 bases remaining between them. This CDR3 has 11 residues. Germline lookup yields CDR1 MNHEY and CDR2 SVGAGI. CDR3 nucleotides: TGTGCCAGCACCGACGGGAGAGACTACACCTTC. Translation gives CASTDGRDYTF.

Details on this clonotype: Since the CDR3 does not end with the conserved phenylalanine or tryptophan, this likely comes from a read error. V is TRBV29-1 and J is TRBJ2-7; D is perhaps TRBD1 or TRBD2 (5 bases each). CDR1 is SQVTM, CDR2 ANQGSEA, per germline. This CDR3 is 16 amino acids long. This CDR3 is CGAMTSGTGTLYEQYL. The CDR3 region has the DNA TGCGGCGCCATGACATCTGGGACCGGCACTCTCTACGAGCAGTACTTA.

Comments on this clonotype: With a much larger clone just one base away, this may be a read error. The CDR3 here is CSVRLAGSTGEPFF. Here the CDR3 DNA reads TGCAGCGTACGACTAGCGGGAAGCACCGGGGAGCCGTTTTTT. This rearrangement joins TRBV29-1 to TRBJ2-2, with 11 bases fitting TRBD2. CDR1 and CDR2 (germline): SQVTM, ANQGSEA. This CDR3 has 14 amino acids.

As concerns this clonotype: The CDR3 end shows no conserved phenylalanine or tryptophan, and so a read error is likely. The chain has TRBV11-1 and TRBJ1-2; D not resolved. The CDR3 length is 13 residues. The germline gives CDR1 SGHAT, CDR2 FQDESV (reference sequence). The CDR3 nucleotides read TGTGTCAGCAGCTTGGTCCATAACTATGGGTACACCTAC. Translating gives CVSSLVHNYGYTY.

This clonotype was seen only a few times. This may come from a read error, since a much larger clone is one base off. The J gene is TRBJ1-1, the V gene TRBV30; 7 nucleotides align to TRBD1. The CDR3 covers 12 residues. Germline lookup yields CDR1 GTSNPN and CDR2 SVGIG (reference sequence). CDR3: CVRQGSNTEAFF. CDR3 nucleotide sequence: TGTGTCAGACAGGGTTCGAACACTGAAGCTTTCTTT.

On this clonotype itself: Its ends do not fully match the called genes, so a read error is possible. The chain combines TRBV7-8 with TRBJ2-3; D gene ambiguous. The germline CDR1 and CDR2 sequences are SGHVS and FQNEAQ. The CDR3 has 20 amino acids. This CDR3 reads CASSLWVGSGMALKINTRYF. The CDR3 nucleotides read TGTGCCAGCAGCTTATGGGTTGGATCCGGAATGGCCCTAAAGATAAATACGCGGTATTTT. The full variable domain, with the rest looked up from reference TRBV7-8 and TRBJ2-3, is GAGVSQSPRYKVAKRGQDVALRCDPISGHVSLFWYQQALGQGPEFLTYFQNEAQLDKSGLPSDRFFAERPEGSVSTLKIQRTQQEDSAVYLCASSLWVGSGMALKINTRYFGPGTRLTVL.

The rearrangement uses TRBV7-9 and TRBJ2-4; 8 nucleotides agree with TRBD2. This CDR3 contains 15 residues. CDR1 and CDR2 (germline): SEHNR, FQNEAQ (reference sequence). The CDR3 DNA follows: TGTGTCAGTAGCTTCGCGGGAGGCCCGGGAAACATTCAGTACTTC. Protein: CVSSFAGGPGNIQYF.

There are a few counts of this clonotype. This could be a read error, since a much larger clone is one nucleotide away. The chain is built from TRBV30 and TRBJ2-2; TRBD1 or TRBD2 may be the D gene (5 bases each). The CDR3 consists of 13 residues. Germline V CDR1 and CDR2: GTSNPN, SVGIG (reference sequence). In nucleotides, the CDR3 is TGTGCCTGGAGTGGACAGCTCACCGGGGACCTGTTTTTT. Its translation is CAWSGQLTGDLFF.

This clonotype was recorded once. At one end, the junction sequence differs from germline, possibly due to a read error. The V call is TRBV29-1, the J call TRBJ2-2; D possibly matches TRBD1 or TRBD2 (5 bases each). The CDR3 covers 16 residues. The V gene's germline CDR1 is SQVTM and CDR2 ANQGSEA. This chain's CDR3 is CSVEGLDMVGTGELFF. For the CDR3, the DNA is TGCAGCGTTGAAGGGTTGGACATGGTGGGCACCGGGGAACTGTTTTTT.

This clonotype was seen ten or more times. CDR3 DNA sequence: TGTGCCAGCAGCTGGGGCGAATATCAGCCCCAGCATTTT. Amino acid sequence: CASSWGEYQPQHF. The chain has TRBV5-5 and TRBJ1-5, with D tentatively TRBD1 (5 bases). Germline lookup yields CDR1 SGHKS and CDR2 YYEKEE (reference sequence). The CDR3 length is 13 residues. Deletions cut 3 bases from V and 5 bases from J, with 9 bases between.

The chain carries TRBV20-1 and TRBJ1-5, with a tentative D call TRBD1 (6 bases). This CDR3 is 14 amino acids long. Germline V lookup: CDR1 DFQATT, CDR2 SNEGSKA (reference sequence). Deletions cut 0 bases from V and 5 bases from J, with 11 bases between. As DNA, the CDR3 is TGCAGTGCTAGAGAGGGGGCTGGGGATCAGCCCCAGCATTTT. It translates to CSAREGAGDQPQHF.

The chain recombines TRBV10-3 with TRBJ2-2; D is uncertain. This CDR3 comprises 15 residues. The V gene lost 4 bases and the J gene lost 4 bases, with 13 bases spanning the gap. The germline V gene encodes CDR1 ENHRY and CDR2 SYGVKD. The DNA of the CDR3 is TGTGCCATCAGTGCAGGCAGTTCGATCACCGGGGAGCTGTTTTTT. Amino acid sequence: CAISAGSSITGELFF.

As regards this clonotype: Just one base apart from a much larger clone, this may be a read error. V and J are TRBV19 and TRBJ2-1; 10 nucleotides line up with TRBD1. CDR3 length: 16 amino acids. CDR1 and CDR2 (germline): LNHDA, SQIVND (reference sequence). The CDR3 DNA sequence: TGTGTCAGTAGGGGGGGAAGGACAGGGGGAGGCAATGAGCAGTTCTTC. It is translated as CVSRGGRTGGGNEQFF.

On this clonotype: It is likely a read error, because the conserved phenylalanine at the end of the CDR3 is missing. The CDR3 sequence: CPSSLGSGGGYEQFY. Written as DNA, the CDR3 is TGTCCCAGCAGCTTAGGGTCCGGTGGGGGATATGAGCAGTTCTAC. The chain combines TRBV11-2 with TRBJ2-1; D is perhaps TRBD1 or TRBD2 (5 bases each). Germline V gene lookup returns CDR1 SGHAT and CDR2 FQNNGV. The CDR3 totals 15 residues.

Concerning this clonotype: The junction shows a germline mismatch at one end, possibly a read error. This rearrangement joins TRBV25-1 to TRBJ2-5; possible D gene TRBD2, 6 bases. CDR1 is MGHDK and CDR2 is SYGVNS in the germline V gene. The CDR3 is made up of 16 amino acids. CDR3 in DNA: TGTGCCAGCAGATCGTGGGACCAGGGACTTCAAGAGACCCAGAACTTC. Translated: CASRSWDQGLQETQNF.

A word on this clonotype: A junction boundary mismatches the germline segment, possibly from a read error. V and J are TRBV12-3 or TRBV12-4 and TRBJ2-5, with D tentatively TRBD1 (7 bases). The CDR3 has 13 residues. Written as DNA, the CDR3 is TGTGCCATCAGTTTGGCGGGGACAGAGACCCAATACTTC. It codes for CAISLAGTETQYF.

This rearrangement joins TRBV6-2 or TRBV6-3 to TRBJ1-3; D is uncertain. CDR3 length equals 13 residues. The V gene's germline CDR1 is MNHEY and CDR2 SVGEGT. V lost 5 bases and J 2 bases, leaving 7 bases between the germline ends. Here the CDR3 reads CASSDKAGNTIYF. The CDR3 coding sequence is TGTGCCAGCAGTGACAAGGCTGGAAACACCATATATTTT.

This clonotype was seen a handful of times. An end of the junction does not agree with germline; a read error may underlie this. The chain has TRBV11-1 and TRBJ2-2; unclear D gene. The germline V gene encodes CDR1 SGHAT and CDR2 FQDESV (reference sequence). The CDR3 loop spans 13 amino acids. The CDR3 protein is CASRFWVTGELFF. The DNA for the CDR3 is TGTGCCAGCAGATTTTGGGTCACCGGAGAGCTGTTTTTT.